The subject of this entry is one TCR beta chain. Its antigen remains undetermined. Per-base quality was not reported, and no clone a single base away is much larger than it. The donors were healthy, HIV-negative adults who had no recently reported acute infections or vaccinations. Every donor was a Caucasian adult residing in Nashville, Tennessee, USA. CD4+ T cells were enriched through magnetic negative selection, after which naive cells were positively selected on CD45RA and the remaining negative fraction served as the memory subset. Blood was obtained by leukapheresis, after which PBMCs were separated by Ficoll-Histopaque density gradient centrifugation and cryopreserved in liquid nitrogen vapor phase. Analytical flow cytometry was used to check the purity and quantity of every magnetically sorted T cell population. From each sorted fraction, genomic DNA was isolated and quantified by UV absorbance on a Nanodrop 2000c.

The entry originates in a study of shared clonotypes between healthy human individuals (dated by TCRdb to the early 2020s). About the study as a whole: The cohort comprised a couple of women and three men aged 18 to 49 years. For each donor, CD4 naive and CD4 memory were each given three plates, CD8 naive was given two plates, and CD8 memory was given one plate. To estimate repertoire size and how much clonotypes are shared between individuals, the study performed deep sequencing of blood TCR repertoires from a few healthy adults. To increase sequencing depth and limit assay-specific biases, TCR repertoire library preparation and sequencing were carried out by different laboratories using diverse techniques. Between about 0.8 and 9 billion PBMCs per donor were obtained by leukapheresis. General conclusions and limits of the study: Sampling was restricted to blood, and TCR repertoires in tissue are likely to differ from TCR repertoires in blood. Compared with non-shared clonotypes, the clonotypes found in all four sorted-subset donors had higher generation probabilities. Pairwise subsampling led to the expectation that sequencing depth would affect the degree of clonotype sharing among donors. Naive subsets generally had larger estimated clonotype richness than memory subsets did. The small number of donors limited the genetic and exposure-history diversity represented. Rarefaction of sorted-subset datasets indicated incomplete sequencing despite the large sequencing depth. Sharing across a few donors was observed for roughly 5.4% of naive CD4, under 4% of naive CD8, over 2% of memory CD4, and around 0.4% of memory CD8 clonotypes.

Using the deep immunoSEQ assay, multiplex PCR amplified TCR CDR3 regions from genomic DNA. Extracted genomic DNA from each cell subset was distributed evenly across all wells of several immunoSEQ 96-well plates, and each plate was treated as a replicate. For sorted subsets, roughly 200 ng genomic DNA, equal to approximately 30,000 T cell genomes, was loaded into each replicate PCR. The purified libraries were quantified using a Qubit 3.0 fluorometer, sized with a Bioanalyzer 2100, and then quantified again using the KAPA Library Quantification kit. Each immunoSEQ 96-well plate was sequenced on its own single-read 150-cycle Illumina NextSeq 550 flow cell. Processing in the source paper ran as follows. Because the immunoSEQ output held only junctional sequences and lacked quality scores, the filtering could not match the filtering applied to full-length reads. To assign V/J genes and CDR3, sequences were annotated using PyIR, a Python wrapper for IgBLAST v1.9, with IMGT germline references. Reads were removed for weak V/J assignments (E-value above 1e-6), missing CDR3, stop codons, out-of-frame junctions, or ambiguous translated residues. V3J clonotypes were defined as sequences sharing the same inferred V gene, J gene, and CDR3 amino acid sequence. Percentage overlap between repertoires was computed as shared unique clonotypes divided by the size of the smaller repertoire. RTK rarefaction, the Chao1 estimator, and Recon v2.1 estimates of unobserved clonotypes were used to assess repertoire richness. For all TCRbeta clonotypes obtained by the gDNA method from four donors, generation probabilities were computed with OLGA. Imported from immuneACCESS, the table was reduced by TCRdb to in-frame sequences with V and J called. These copies leave out some clones; in studies compared against another copy, an unresolved V gene accounts for under half, and the cause of the remainder is not known. V, J and clone size reflect that table, while D and trimming were determined from the DNA. This sample gives approximately 2.1 million clones in total; over 90% of them show up just once. The top ten clonotypes cover 0.39% of the sample.

CDR1 MDHEN and CDR2 SYDVKM are derived from the germline V gene. The CDR3 contains 15 residues, cysteine and phenylalanine counted. Solely the CDR3 DNA is kept, with 45 bases framed from the first base. V lost 6 bases and J lost 0 bases; the stretch between them is 9 bases long. This sequence originates from a man between 18 and 29 years old in good health. Some clones in this sample may be carry-over from other donors' samples. The chain uses TRBV28 and TRBJ2-6; the D gene is perhaps TRBD1, on 6 matching bases. Sequencing input: naive CD4+ T cells from PBMCs. Taken with the paper, the label for cell subset or site translates to: CD45RA+ positively selected. The DNA sequence is as follows: TGTGCCAGCAGACAGGGTAGCTCTGGGGCCAACGTCCTGACTTTC. Translated, this gives CASRQGSSGANVLTF.